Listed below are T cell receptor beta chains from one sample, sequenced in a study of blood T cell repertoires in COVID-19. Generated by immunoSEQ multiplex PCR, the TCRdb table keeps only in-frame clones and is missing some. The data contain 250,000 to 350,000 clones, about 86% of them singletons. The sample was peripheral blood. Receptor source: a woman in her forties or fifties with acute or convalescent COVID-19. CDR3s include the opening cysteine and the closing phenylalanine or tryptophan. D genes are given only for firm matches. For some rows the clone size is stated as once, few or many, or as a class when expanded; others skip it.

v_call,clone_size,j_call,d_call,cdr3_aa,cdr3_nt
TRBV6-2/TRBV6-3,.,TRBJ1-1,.,CASSYPSRTGGDTEAFF,TGTGCCAGCAGTTACCCCAGTAGGACGGGGGGGGACACTGAAGCTTTCTTT
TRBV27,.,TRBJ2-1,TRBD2,CASSLRLALSSYNEQFF,TGTGCCAGCAGTCTCCGACTAGCCTTGAGCTCCTACAATGAGCAGTTCTTC
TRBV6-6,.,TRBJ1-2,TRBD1,CASSRRQGEREGYTF,TGTGCCAGCAGTCGTCGACAGGGGGAAAGGGAAGGCTACACCTTC
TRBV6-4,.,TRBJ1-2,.,CASSESAGPYGYTF,TGTGCCAGCAGTGAATCTGCAGGCCCCTATGGCTACACCTTC
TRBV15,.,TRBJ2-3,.,CATSKGGGSSDTQYF,TGTGCCACCAGTAAAGGGGGAGGGAGCTCAGATACGCAGTATTTT
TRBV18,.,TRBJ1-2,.,CASSPPRGTNYGYTF,TGTGCCAGCTCACCACCCCGAGGAACTAACTATGGCTACACCTTC
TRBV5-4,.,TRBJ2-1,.,CASSLGGPSSYNEQFF,TGTGCCAGCAGCTTAGGCGGGCCCAGCTCCTACAATGAGCAGTTCTTC
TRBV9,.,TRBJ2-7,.,CASSVALAENEQYF,TGTGCCAGCAGCGTAGCTTTAGCAGAAAACGAGCAGTACTTC
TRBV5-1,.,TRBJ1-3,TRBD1,CASSYSGQGGNTIYF,TGCGCCAGCAGCTATAGCGGACAGGGTGGAAACACCATATATTTT
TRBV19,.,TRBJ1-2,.,CASSPAGEDYGYTF,TGTGCCAGCTCGCCGGCGGGGGAAGACTATGGCTACACCTTC
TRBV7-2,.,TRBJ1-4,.,CASSSESFIGSGEKLFF,TGTGCCAGCAGCTCCGAGTCCTTTATAGGGTCGGGAGAAAAACTGTTTTTT
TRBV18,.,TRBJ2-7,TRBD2,CASSAAGVSEQYF,TGTGCCAGCTCCGCAGCGGGAGTATCCGAGCAGTACTTC
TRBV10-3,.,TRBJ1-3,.,CAISETAGNTIYF,TGTGCCATCAGTGAAACGGCTGGAAACACCATATATTTT
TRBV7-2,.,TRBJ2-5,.,CASSLAWADQETQYF,TGTGCCAGCAGCTTAGCCTGGGCAGACCAAGAGACCCAGTACTTC
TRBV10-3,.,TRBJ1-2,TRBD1,CATQGISGGSGYTF,TGTGCCACTCAGGGGATCTCAGGGGGCTCTGGCTACACCTTC
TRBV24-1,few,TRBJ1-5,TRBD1,CATSDGTGGAQPQHF,TGTGCCACCAGTGATGGGACAGGGGGGGCTCAGCCCCAGCATTTT
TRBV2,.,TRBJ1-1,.,CASSEERGTEAFF,TGTGCCAGCAGTGAAGAAAGGGGCACTGAAGCTTTCTTT
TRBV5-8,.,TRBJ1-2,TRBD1,CASTINRGNGYTF,TGTGCCAGCACCATTAACAGGGGAAATGGCTACACCTTC
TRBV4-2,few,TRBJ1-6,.,CASSQGHREESPLHF,TGTGCCAGCAGCCAAGGGCACAGGGAAGAGTCACCCCTCCACTTT
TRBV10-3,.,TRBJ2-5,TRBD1,CASRDDRGEETQYF,TGTGCCTCCCGAGACGACAGGGGGGAAGAGACCCAGTACTTC
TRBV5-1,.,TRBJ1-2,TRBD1,CASTRDRGHGYTF,TGCGCCAGCACTCGGGACAGGGGGCATGGCTACACCTTC